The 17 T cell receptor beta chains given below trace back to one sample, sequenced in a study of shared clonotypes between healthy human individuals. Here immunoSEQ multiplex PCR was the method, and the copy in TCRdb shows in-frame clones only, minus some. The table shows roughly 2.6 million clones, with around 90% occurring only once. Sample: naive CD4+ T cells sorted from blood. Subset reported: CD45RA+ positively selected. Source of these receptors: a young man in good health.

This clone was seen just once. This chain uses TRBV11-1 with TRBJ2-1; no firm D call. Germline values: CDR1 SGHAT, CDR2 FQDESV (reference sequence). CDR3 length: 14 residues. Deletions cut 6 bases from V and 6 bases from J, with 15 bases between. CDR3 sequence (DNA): TGTGCCAGCAGTATTAGTTTAACCCGCAATGAGCAGTTCTTC. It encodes CASSISLTRNEQFF.

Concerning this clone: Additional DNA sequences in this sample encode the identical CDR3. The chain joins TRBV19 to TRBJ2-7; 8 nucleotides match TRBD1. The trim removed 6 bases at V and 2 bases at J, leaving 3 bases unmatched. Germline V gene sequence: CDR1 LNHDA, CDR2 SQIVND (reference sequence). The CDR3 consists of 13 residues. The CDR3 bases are TGTGCCAGTAGAGGGGACAGGACCTACGAGCAGTACTTC. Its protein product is CASRGDRTYEQYF.

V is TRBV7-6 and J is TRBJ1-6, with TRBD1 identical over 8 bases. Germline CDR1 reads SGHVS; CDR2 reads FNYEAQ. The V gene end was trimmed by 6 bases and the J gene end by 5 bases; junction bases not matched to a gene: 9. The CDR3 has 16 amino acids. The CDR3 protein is CASSLFEQGDNSPLHF. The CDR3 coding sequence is TGTGCCAGCAGTTTATTCGAACAGGGGGATAATTCACCCCTCCACTTT.

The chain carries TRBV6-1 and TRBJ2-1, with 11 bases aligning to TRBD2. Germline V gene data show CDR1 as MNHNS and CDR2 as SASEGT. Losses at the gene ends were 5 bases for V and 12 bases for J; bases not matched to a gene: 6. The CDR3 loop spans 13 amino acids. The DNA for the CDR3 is TGTGCCAGCAGTACTAGCGGGGGACTCGGGCAGTTCTTC. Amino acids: CASSTSGGLGQFF.

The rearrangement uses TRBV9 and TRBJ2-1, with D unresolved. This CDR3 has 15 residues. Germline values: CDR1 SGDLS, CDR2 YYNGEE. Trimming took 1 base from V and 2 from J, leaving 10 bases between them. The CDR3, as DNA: TGTGCCAGCAGCGTAATGGGTGACCCCTACAATGAGCAGTTCTTC. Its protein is CASSVMGDPYNEQFF.

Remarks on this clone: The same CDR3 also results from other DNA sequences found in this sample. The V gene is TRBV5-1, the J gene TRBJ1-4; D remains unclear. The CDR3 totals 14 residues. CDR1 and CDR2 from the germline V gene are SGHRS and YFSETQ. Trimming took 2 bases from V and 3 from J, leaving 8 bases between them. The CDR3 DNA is TGCGCCAGCAGCTTCGGCGGTCCTAATGAAAAACTGTTTTTT. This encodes CASSFGGPNEKLFF.

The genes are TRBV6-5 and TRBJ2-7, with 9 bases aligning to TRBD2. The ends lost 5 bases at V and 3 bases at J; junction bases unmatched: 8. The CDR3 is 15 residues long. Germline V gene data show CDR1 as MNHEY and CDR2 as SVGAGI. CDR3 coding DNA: TGTGCCAGCAGTGGGGCTAGCGGGAATTTCTACGAGCAGTACTTC. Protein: CASSGASGNFYEQYF.

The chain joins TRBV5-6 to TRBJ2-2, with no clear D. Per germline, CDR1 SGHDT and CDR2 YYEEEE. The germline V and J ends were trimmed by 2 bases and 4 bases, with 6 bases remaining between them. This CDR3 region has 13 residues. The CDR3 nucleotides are TGTGCCAGCAGCTTTTATGGCACCGGGGAGCTGTTTTTT. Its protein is CASSFYGTGELFF.

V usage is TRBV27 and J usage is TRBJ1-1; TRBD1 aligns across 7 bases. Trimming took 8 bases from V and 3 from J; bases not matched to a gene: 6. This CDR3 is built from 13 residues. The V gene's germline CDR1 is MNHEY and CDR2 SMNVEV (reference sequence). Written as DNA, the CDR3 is TGTGCCAGCCGGGGACAGCCCTACACTGAAGCTTTCTTT. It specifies CASRGQPYTEAFF.

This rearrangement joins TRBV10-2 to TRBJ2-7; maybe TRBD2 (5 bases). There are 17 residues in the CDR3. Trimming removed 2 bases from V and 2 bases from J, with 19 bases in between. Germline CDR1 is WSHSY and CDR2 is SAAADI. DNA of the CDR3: TGCGCCAGCAGTGAGCGTTCGGCTAGAAAGGGAGCCTACGAGCAGTACTTC. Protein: CASSERSARKGAYEQYF.

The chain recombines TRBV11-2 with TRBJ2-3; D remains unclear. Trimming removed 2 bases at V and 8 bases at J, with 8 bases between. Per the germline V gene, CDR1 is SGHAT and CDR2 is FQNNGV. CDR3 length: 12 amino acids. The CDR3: CASSLYPRTQYF. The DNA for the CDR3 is TGTGCCAGCAGCTTATACCCGCGTACGCAGTATTTT.

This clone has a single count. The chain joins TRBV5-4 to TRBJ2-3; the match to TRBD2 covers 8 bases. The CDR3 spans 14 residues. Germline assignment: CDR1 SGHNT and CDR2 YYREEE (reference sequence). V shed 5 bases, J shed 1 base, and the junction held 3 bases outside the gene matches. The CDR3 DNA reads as TGTGCCAGCAGGGCGGGAGGACGCACAGATACGCAGTATTTT. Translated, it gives CASRAGGRTDTQYF.

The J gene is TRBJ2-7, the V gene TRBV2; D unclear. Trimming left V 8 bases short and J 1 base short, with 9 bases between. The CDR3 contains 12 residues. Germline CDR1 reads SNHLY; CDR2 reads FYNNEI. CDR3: CASSSESYEQYF. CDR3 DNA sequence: TGTGCCAGCTCGTCAGAATCCTACGAGCAGTACTTC. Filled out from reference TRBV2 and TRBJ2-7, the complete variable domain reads EPEVTQTPSHQVTQMGQEVILRCVPISNHLYFYWYRQILGQKVEFLVSFYNNEISEKSEIFDDQFSVERPDGSNFTLKIRSTKLEDSAMYFCASSSESYEQYFGPGTRLTVT.

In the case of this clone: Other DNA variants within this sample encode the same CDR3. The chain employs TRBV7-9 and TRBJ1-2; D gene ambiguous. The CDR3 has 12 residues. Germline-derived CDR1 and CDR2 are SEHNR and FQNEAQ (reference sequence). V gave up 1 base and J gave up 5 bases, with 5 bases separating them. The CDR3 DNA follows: TGTGCCAGCAGCTTAGAAGGGTATGGCTACACCTTC. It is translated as CASSLEGYGYTF. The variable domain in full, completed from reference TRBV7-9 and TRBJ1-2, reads DTGVSQNPRHKITKRGQNVTFRCDPISEHNRLYWYRQTLGQGPEFLTYFQNEAQLEKSRLLSDRFSAERPKGSFSTLEIQRTEQGDSAMYLCASSLEGYGYTFGSGTRLTVV.

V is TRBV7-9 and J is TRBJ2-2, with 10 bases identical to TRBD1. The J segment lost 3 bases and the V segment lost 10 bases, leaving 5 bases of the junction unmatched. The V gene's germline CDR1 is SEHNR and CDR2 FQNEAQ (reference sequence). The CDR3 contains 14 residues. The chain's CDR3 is CANLGTGDTGELFF. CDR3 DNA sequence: TGTGCCAACCTCGGGACAGGGGACACCGGGGAGCTGTTTTTT.

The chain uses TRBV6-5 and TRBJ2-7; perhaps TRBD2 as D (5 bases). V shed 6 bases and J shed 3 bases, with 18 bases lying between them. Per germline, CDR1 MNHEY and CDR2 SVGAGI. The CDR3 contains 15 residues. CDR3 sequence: CASRLLKTGNYEQYF. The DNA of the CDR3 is TGTGCCAGCAGGCTACTCAAGACGGGGAACTACGAGCAGTACTTC.

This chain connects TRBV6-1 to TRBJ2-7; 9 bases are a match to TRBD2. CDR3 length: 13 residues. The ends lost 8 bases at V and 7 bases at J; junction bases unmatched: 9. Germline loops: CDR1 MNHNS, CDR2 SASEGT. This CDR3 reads CASLGTSRGEQYF. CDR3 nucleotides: TGTGCCAGCCTGGGGACTAGCCGGGGTGAGCAGTACTTC.